This T cell receptor beta chain was obtained from a study of T cells in Graves' hyperthyroidism and ophthalmopathy. This CDR3 is 14 amino acids long. V lost 0 bases to trimming and J lost 0 bases, with 5 bases between them. Germline V CDR1 and CDR2: DFQATT, SNEGSKA (reference sequence). This clonotype has at least ten counts. What was amplified from RNA transcripts were TCR beta CDR3 regions. First-round RT-PCR targeting the TCR CDR3 was performed with the HTBI primer set. TCRdb used MiXCR to reprocess the multiplex PCR reads, holding one entry per CDR3 protein. Of approximately 370,000 distinct CDR3 sequences listed, about 15% were seen once; the top ten hold 32%.

This clonotype was sampled from a woman in her twenties or thirties with Graves' hyperthyroidism. V usage is TRBV20-1 and J usage is TRBJ2-2; tentatively, D is TRBD1 (5 bases). What was sequenced was blood. Written as DNA, the CDR3 is TGCAGTGCTAGAGAAGGGGCGAACACCGGGGAGCTGTTTTTT. It specifies CSAREGANTGELFF.